This is a list of T cell receptor beta chains from one sample in a study of T-cell reconstitution after alpha-beta-depleted transplantation in children. TCRdb analysed the PCR reads with MiXCR anew, one entry per CDR3 protein. The sample has about 690,000 distinct CDR3 sequences; approximately 17% are singletons. The sample consisted of PBMCs from the stem cell graft donor, taken from the stem cell graft. The origin of the receptors is a human donor who donated a stem cell graft to a child with acute myeloid leukemia. Each CDR3 is given with its conserved first and last residue. The D gene is left open where the match is weak. A row's size may be missing; if present it is once, few, many or a size class.

v_call: TRBV4-1
clone_size: .
j_call: TRBJ2-7
d_call: .
cdr3_nt: TGCGCCAGCAGCCCGATACAGCCCAGCTCCTACGAGCAGTACTTC
cdr3_aa: CASSPIQPSSYEQYF

v_call: TRBV20-1
clone_size: .
j_call: TRBJ1-5
d_call: .
cdr3_nt: TGCAGTGATAGAGCCGCAGGGTGGAATCAGCCCCAGCATTTT
cdr3_aa: CSDRAAGWNQPQHF

v_call: TRBV20-1
clone_size: few
j_call: TRBJ1-6
d_call: .
cdr3_nt: TGCAGTGCTAGAGATATCACAGACAATTCACCCCTCCACTTT
cdr3_aa: CSARDITDNSPLHF

v_call: TRBV7-3
clone_size: .
j_call: TRBJ2-5
d_call: .
cdr3_nt: TGTGCCAGCAGCTCCCAAGTTTTTGGGACCCAGTACTTC
cdr3_aa: CASSSQVFGTQYF

v_call: TRBV7-9
clone_size: .
j_call: TRBJ1-5
d_call: .
cdr3_nt: TGTGCCAGCAGTTTACGCGACGGGCCCCAGCATTTT
cdr3_aa: CASSLRDGPQHF

v_call: TRBV20-1
clone_size: once
j_call: TRBJ2-5
d_call: .
cdr3_nt: TGCAGTGCTAGAGACTGGGGGCAGGCGATGGAGACCCAGTACTTC
cdr3_aa: CSARDWGQAMETQYF

v_call: TRBV7-9
clone_size: .
j_call: TRBJ2-2
d_call: .
cdr3_nt: TGTGCCAGCAGCTTAGTCTTGCGGGCCCTCGCCGGGGAGCTGTTTTTT
cdr3_aa: CASSLVLRALAGELFF

v_call: TRBV6-5
clone_size: many
j_call: TRBJ2-1
d_call: TRBD1
cdr3_nt: TGTGCCAGCAGTTACGGGGACAGTTCCTACAATGAGCAGTTCTTC
cdr3_aa: CASSYGDSSYNEQFF

v_call: TRBV4-1
clone_size: .
j_call: TRBJ1-1
d_call: .
cdr3_nt: TGCGCCAGCAGCCCCCCAAAAGAGGGGACCACTGAAGCTTTCTTT
cdr3_aa: CASSPPKEGTTEAFF

v_call: TRBV24-1
clone_size: few
j_call: TRBJ1-1
d_call: .
cdr3_nt: TGTGCCACCGCCGACAGGATGAACACTGAAGCTTTCTTT
cdr3_aa: CATADRMNTEAFF

v_call: TRBV20-1
clone_size: many
j_call: TRBJ2-5
d_call: TRBD2
cdr3_nt: TGCAGTGCTAGAGATCCAGGGTTGGGGGGGAGCCAAGAGACCCAGTACTTC
cdr3_aa: CSARDPGLGGSQETQYF

v_call: TRBV5-6
clone_size: many
j_call: TRBJ2-3
d_call: .
cdr3_nt: TGTGCCAGCAGCCCCTACAGAATCCCCACAGATACGCAGTATTTT
cdr3_aa: CASSPYRIPTDTQYF

v_call: TRBV5-6
clone_size: many
j_call: TRBJ2-1
d_call: TRBD1
cdr3_nt: TGTGCCAGCAGGAAAACCGGGACAGGGTCCTACAATGAGCAGTTCTTC
cdr3_aa: CASRKTGTGSYNEQFF

v_call: TRBV12-3/TRBV12-4
clone_size: .
j_call: TRBJ2-5
d_call: TRBD1
cdr3_nt: TGTGCCAGCAGCCGAGCGGACAGGGGAGAAGAGACCCAGTACTTC
cdr3_aa: CASSRADRGEETQYF

v_call: TRBV9
clone_size: .
j_call: TRBJ2-1
d_call: .
cdr3_nt: TGTGCCAGCAGCGTAGCCCTCGGGGCCTACAATGAGCAGTTCTTC
cdr3_aa: CASSVALGAYNEQFF

v_call: TRBV15
clone_size: many
j_call: TRBJ1-4
d_call: TRBD1
cdr3_nt: TGTGCCACCACACGGCCCGGGACAGGGCAAGAAAAACTGTTTTTT
cdr3_aa: CATTRPGTGQEKLFF

v_call: TRBV12-3/TRBV12-4
clone_size: many
j_call: TRBJ1-2
d_call: .
cdr3_nt: TGTGCCAGCAGCCGGAGTTTTGGGGGATTGGGTGGCTACACCTTC
cdr3_aa: CASSRSFGGLGGYTF

v_call: TRBV5-6
clone_size: many
j_call: TRBJ2-1
d_call: TRBD2
cdr3_nt: TGTGCCAGCAGCTTTCGAAGCGGGGGGGTTCAGCTGGAGTTCTTC
cdr3_aa: CASSFRSGGVQLEFF

v_call: TRBV6-1
clone_size: .
j_call: TRBJ2-7
d_call: .
cdr3_nt: TGTGCCAGCAGGGGGAGGGACATCTACGAGCAGTACTTC
cdr3_aa: CASRGRDIYEQYF

v_call: TRBV7-9
clone_size: .
j_call: TRBJ1-2
d_call: .
cdr3_nt: TGTGCCAGCAGCTTGGGTTTACAGGGCTATGGCTACACCTTC
cdr3_aa: CASSLGLQGYGYTF

v_call: TRBV7-2
clone_size: .
j_call: TRBJ1-5
d_call: .
cdr3_nt: TGTGCCAGCAGCTTAGTTAGTGGGACAACCCAGCCCCAGCATTTT
cdr3_aa: CASSLVSGTTQPQHF

v_call: TRBV5-6
clone_size: few
j_call: TRBJ2-5
d_call: TRBD1
cdr3_nt: TGTGCCAGCAGCCCTGGGACAGGGGGGATCCAGTACTTC
cdr3_aa: CASSPGTGGIQYF

v_call: TRBV12-3/TRBV12-4
clone_size: few
j_call: TRBJ2-7
d_call: TRBD1
cdr3_nt: TGTGCCAGCACCGAGTGGGACAGTTCCTACGAGCAGTACTTC
cdr3_aa: CASTEWDSSYEQYF

v_call: TRBV24-1
clone_size: many
j_call: TRBJ2-1
d_call: TRBD1
cdr3_nt: TGTGCCACCAGTGCAGGGGGTAATCCCTACAATGAGCAGTTCTTC
cdr3_aa: CATSAGGNPYNEQFF

v_call: TRBV18
clone_size: few
j_call: TRBJ2-3
d_call: .
cdr3_nt: TGTGCCAGCTCACCAAGGGGCAGCGGAGGGTATACGCAGTATTTT
cdr3_aa: CASSPRGSGGYTQYF

v_call: TRBV27
clone_size: many
j_call: TRBJ1-1
d_call: .
cdr3_nt: TGTGCCAGCAGGCTAGGCACTGAAGCTTTCTTT
cdr3_aa: CASRLGTEAFF

v_call: TRBV5-1
clone_size: many
j_call: TRBJ2-1
d_call: .
cdr3_nt: TGCGCCAGCAGCTTGAGTGTGGGACAGGGTCAGCGGGGGGCCCCCTACAATGAGCAGTTCTTC
cdr3_aa: CASSLSVGQGQRGAPYNEQFF

v_call: TRBV25-1
clone_size: many
j_call: TRBJ2-2
d_call: .
cdr3_nt: TGTGCCAGCAGTCCAGGGCGAGAGACCGGGGAGCTGTTTTTT
cdr3_aa: CASSPGRETGELFF

v_call: TRBV2
clone_size: .
j_call: TRBJ2-1
d_call: .
cdr3_nt: TGTGCCAGCAGTGAAGGGAGGGGGCCCTACAATGAGCAGTTCTTC
cdr3_aa: CASSEGRGPYNEQFF

v_call: TRBV5-1
clone_size: many
j_call: TRBJ1-3
d_call: TRBD1
cdr3_nt: TGCGCCAGCAGCTTGGTCACAGGGGAAGGAAACACCATATATTTT
cdr3_aa: CASSLVTGEGNTIYF

v_call: TRBV20-1
clone_size: .
j_call: TRBJ2-5
d_call: TRBD2
cdr3_nt: TGCAGTGCTAACCCCCTAGCGGGGGGGCTAGTCCAAGAGACCCAGTACTTC
cdr3_aa: CSANPLAGGLVQETQYF

v_call: TRBV9
clone_size: many
j_call: TRBJ2-6
d_call: .
cdr3_nt: TGTGCCAGCAGCTCCTTCCTATCCGGGGCCAACGTCCTGACTTTC
cdr3_aa: CASSSFLSGANVLTF